These 19 T cell receptor beta chains came from one sample sequenced in a study of blood T cell repertoires in COVID-19. Here immunoSEQ multiplex PCR was the method, and the copy in TCRdb shows in-frame clones only, minus some. This table holds 95,000 to 110,000 clones, 84% found once. The sample comprised peripheral blood. The source of these receptors is a human donor in a cohort sampled during active or convalescent COVID-19.

This clone was counted a single time. J is TRBJ2-1 and V is TRBV9, with unresolved D. Trimming took 0 bases from V and 3 from J, leaving 7 bases between them. Germline-derived CDR1 and CDR2 are SGDLS and YYNGEE. This CDR3 has 14 residues. The CDR3 here is CASSVGGDYNEQFF. As DNA, the CDR3 is TGTGCCAGCAGCGTAGGAGGAGACTACAATGAGCAGTTCTTC.

The chain combines TRBV5-1 with TRBJ1-5, with a tentative D call TRBD1 (5 bases). The CDR3 contains 17 residues. Germline V gives CDR1 SGHRS, CDR2 YFSETQ. Trimming stripped 7 bases from V and 0 bases from J, with 20 bases between. CDR3 loop: CASAPSPGGNSNQPQHF. The CDR3 DNA reads TGCGCCAGCGCTCCATCCCCCGGGGGTAATAGCAATCAGCCCCAGCATTTT.

The chain combines TRBV5-5 with TRBJ1-4, with D possibly matching TRBD1 (5 bases). V was trimmed by 9 bases and J by 5 bases, leaving 14 bases between them. Per the germline V gene, CDR1 is SGHKS and CDR2 is YYEKEE (reference sequence). This CDR3 is built from 13 residues. DNA of the CDR3: TGTGCCACTTCTCAGGACATCAATGAAAAACTGTTTTTT. This codes for CATSQDINEKLFF.

This clone was counted between two and nine times. This chain uses TRBV4-1 with TRBJ2-7; TRBD2 might be the D (6 bases). V lost 4 bases and J 3 bases, leaving 16 bases between the germline ends. Germline loops: CDR1 MGHRA, CDR2 YSYEKL. The length of the CDR3 is 15 residues. DNA of the CDR3: TGCGCCAGCAGCCCGGGACTTCCGAGCGGCTACGAGCAGTACTTC. Amino acids: CASSPGLPSGYEQYF.

This clone has a single count. The same CDR3 also results from other DNA sequences found in this sample. The chain employs TRBV5-4 and TRBJ2-3, with D tentatively TRBD2 (6 bases). Per germline, CDR1 SGHNT and CDR2 YYREEE (reference sequence). The CDR3 is made up of 15 amino acids. Trimming stripped 0 bases from V and 2 bases from J, with 10 bases between. CDR3 sequence reads: CASSLEAGSTDTQYF. The CDR3 DNA sequence: TGTGCCAGCAGCTTGGAGGCGGGGTCCACAGATACGCAGTATTTT.

A word on this clone: A read error may account for a junction end that differs from germline. The J gene is TRBJ2-4, the V gene TRBV4-1; weak D call: TRBD2 (5 bases). Germline V lookup: CDR1 MGHRA, CDR2 YSYEKL. The CDR3 is 13 residues long. In nucleotides, the CDR3 is TGCGCCAGCAGCCAAGATCGCGGGTCCCCCGCTAAATTT. Translating it yields CASSQDRGSPAKF.

V and J are TRBV9 and TRBJ1-1, with 8 bases matching TRBD1. CDR1 and CDR2 (germline): SGDLS, YYNGEE. The CDR3 runs 13 residues. V shed 5 bases, J shed 5 bases, and the junction held 5 bases outside the gene matches. The CDR3 spells CASSPTGGTEAFF. In DNA form, the CDR3 reads TGTGCCAGCAGTCCTACAGGGGGGACTGAAGCTTTCTTT. The whole variable domain, remainder taken from reference TRBV9 and TRBJ1-1, is DSGVTQTPKHLITATGQRVTLRCSPRSGDLSVYWYQQSLDQGLQFLIQYYNGEERAKGNILERFSAQQFPDLHSELNLSSLELGDSALYFCASSPTGGTEAFFGQGTRLTVV.

The chain links TRBV28 to TRBJ1-4; D is possibly TRBD1 (5 bases). Trimming took off 4 bases at V and 4 bases at J, with 22 bases between the two ends. Germline V gene sequence: CDR1 MDHEN, CDR2 SYDVKM. The CDR3 covers 18 residues. The CDR3 DNA sequence: TGTGCCAGCAGTTCCGTAATCGACCCCGGGACTTTTAATGAAAAACTGTTTTTT. Protein product: CASSSVIDPGTFNEKLFF.

The chain carries TRBV18 and TRBJ1-5; D gene ambiguous. The CDR3 totals 13 residues. Germline-derived CDR1 and CDR2 are KGHSH and LQKENI. Between the trimmed V and J ends, which lost 2 bases and 11 bases, there was a span of 13 bases. In nucleotides, the CDR3 is TGTGCCAGCTCACCAGCCCCCGCGGGAGCCCAGCATTTT. Translating it yields CASSPAPAGAQHF. Full variable domain (outside the CDR3, taken from reference TRBV18 and TRBJ1-5): NAGVMQNPRHLVRRRGQEARLRCSPMKGHSHVYWYRQLPEEGLKFMVYLQKENIIDESGMPKERFSAEFPKEGPSILRIQQVVRGDSAAYFCASSPAPAGAQHFGDGTRLSIL.

This clone showed up just once. The chain combines TRBV24-1 with TRBJ1-1; tentative D call: TRBD1 (5 bases). Germline-derived CDR1 and CDR2 are KGHDR and SFDVKD. V gave up 3 bases and J gave up 5 bases, with 9 bases separating them. There are 13 residues in the CDR3. The CDR3 reads CATSDLGRTEAFF. For the CDR3, the DNA is TGTGCCACCAGTGATCTGGGGCGGACTGAAGCTTTCTTT.

J is TRBJ2-3 and V is TRBV7-2; a weak D match, TRBD1 (6 bases). CDR1 SGHTA and CDR2 FQGNSA come from the germline V gene. With 3 bases removed from V and 6 bases from J, the gap between germline ends came to 10 bases. The CDR3 is 13 amino acids. The chain's CDR3 is CASSFYRVDTQYF. The DNA of the CDR3 is TGTGCCAGCAGCTTCTACAGGGTTGATACGCAGTATTTT.

A note on this clone: One junction end does not reproduce the germline sequence, and a read error may be involved. In the same sample, other DNA sequences code for this CDR3. The genes are TRBV7-7 and TRBJ2-2, with 8 bases lining up with TRBD2. In germline, CDR1 is SSHAT, CDR2 FNYEAQ (reference sequence). The CDR3 contains 14 residues. CDR3 region: CASSLSGDTGELFF. The DNA for the CDR3 is TGTGCTAGCAGCCTTAGCGGGGACACCGGGGAGCTGTTTTTT.

To note about this clone: This may arise from a read error, as a much more abundant clone is one base away. The chain employs TRBV9 and TRBJ2-2, with TRBD1 identical over 9 bases. Germline CDR1 and CDR2: SGDLS and YYNGEE. V trimming: 3 bases; J trimming: 3 bases; junction bases outside the gene matches: 3. The CDR3 is 15 residues long. In DNA form, the CDR3 reads TGTGCCAGCAGCGCCGGGACAGGGTACACCGGGGAGCTGTTTTTT. Translating gives CASSAGTGYTGELFF.

CDR3 loop: CASSMRQGIGNQPQHF. DNA of the CDR3: TGTGCCAGTAGTATGCGACAGGGGATTGGCAATCAGCCCCAGCATTTT. The chain uses TRBV19 and TRBJ1-5; 8 bases are a match to TRBD1. CDR1 and CDR2 from the germline V gene are LNHDA and SQIVND (reference sequence). The CDR3 consists of 16 residues. The V gene end was trimmed by 3 bases and the J gene end by 2 bases; junction bases not matched to a gene: 6.

The rearrangement uses TRBV4-3 and TRBJ2-3, with D unclear. The CDR3 has 13 residues. V lost 3 bases and J 2 bases, leaving 6 bases between the germline ends. The V gene's germline CDR1 is LGHNA and CDR2 YSLEER. The CDR3 sequence is CASSQWLTDTQYF. The CDR3 bases are TGCGCCAGCAGCCAGTGGCTCACAGATACGCAGTATTTT.

The V call is TRBV7-9, the J call TRBJ1-1; 8 bases agree with TRBD1. J lost 7 bases, V lost 2 bases, and 6 bases had no gene match. The germline CDR1 and CDR2 sequences are SEHNR and FQNEAQ (reference sequence). The length of the CDR3 is 14 residues. Here the CDR3 reads CASSLRTGLGEAFF. The CDR3, as DNA: TGTGCCAGCAGCTTAAGGACAGGGTTAGGTGAAGCTTTCTTT.

This clone appeared a single time. The chain employs TRBV7-7 and TRBJ2-3; 10 bases agree with TRBD2. CDR3 length: 15 amino acids. Germline CDR1 reads SSHAT; CDR2 reads FNYEAQ (reference sequence). Trimming cost V 5 bases and J 1 base; bases outside gene matches: 3. CDR3 sequence: CASSPGTSGTDTQYF. CDR3 sequence (DNA): TGTGCCAGCAGCCCCGGGACTAGCGGCACAGATACGCAGTATTTT.

This clone occurred a few times. The chain joins TRBV27 to TRBJ2-2; no clear D. The V gene's germline CDR1 is MNHEY and CDR2 SMNVEV (reference sequence). This CDR3 is built from 15 residues. The V gene lost 5 bases and the J gene lost 4 bases, with 14 bases spanning the gap. This CDR3 is CASSTKGVSTGELFF. The CDR3, as DNA: TGTGCCAGCAGTACCAAAGGAGTTAGCACCGGGGAGCTGTTTTTT.

The chain couples TRBV2 to TRBJ2-7, with 7 bases fitting TRBD1. The germline CDR1 and CDR2 sequences are SNHLY and FYNNEI. The CDR3 totals 16 residues. Trimming cost V 5 bases and J 0 bases; bases outside gene matches: 10. Here the CDR3 reads CASSPKTGRGSYEQYF. CDR3 coding DNA: TGTGCCAGCAGTCCGAAGACAGGGAGAGGCTCCTACGAGCAGTACTTC.